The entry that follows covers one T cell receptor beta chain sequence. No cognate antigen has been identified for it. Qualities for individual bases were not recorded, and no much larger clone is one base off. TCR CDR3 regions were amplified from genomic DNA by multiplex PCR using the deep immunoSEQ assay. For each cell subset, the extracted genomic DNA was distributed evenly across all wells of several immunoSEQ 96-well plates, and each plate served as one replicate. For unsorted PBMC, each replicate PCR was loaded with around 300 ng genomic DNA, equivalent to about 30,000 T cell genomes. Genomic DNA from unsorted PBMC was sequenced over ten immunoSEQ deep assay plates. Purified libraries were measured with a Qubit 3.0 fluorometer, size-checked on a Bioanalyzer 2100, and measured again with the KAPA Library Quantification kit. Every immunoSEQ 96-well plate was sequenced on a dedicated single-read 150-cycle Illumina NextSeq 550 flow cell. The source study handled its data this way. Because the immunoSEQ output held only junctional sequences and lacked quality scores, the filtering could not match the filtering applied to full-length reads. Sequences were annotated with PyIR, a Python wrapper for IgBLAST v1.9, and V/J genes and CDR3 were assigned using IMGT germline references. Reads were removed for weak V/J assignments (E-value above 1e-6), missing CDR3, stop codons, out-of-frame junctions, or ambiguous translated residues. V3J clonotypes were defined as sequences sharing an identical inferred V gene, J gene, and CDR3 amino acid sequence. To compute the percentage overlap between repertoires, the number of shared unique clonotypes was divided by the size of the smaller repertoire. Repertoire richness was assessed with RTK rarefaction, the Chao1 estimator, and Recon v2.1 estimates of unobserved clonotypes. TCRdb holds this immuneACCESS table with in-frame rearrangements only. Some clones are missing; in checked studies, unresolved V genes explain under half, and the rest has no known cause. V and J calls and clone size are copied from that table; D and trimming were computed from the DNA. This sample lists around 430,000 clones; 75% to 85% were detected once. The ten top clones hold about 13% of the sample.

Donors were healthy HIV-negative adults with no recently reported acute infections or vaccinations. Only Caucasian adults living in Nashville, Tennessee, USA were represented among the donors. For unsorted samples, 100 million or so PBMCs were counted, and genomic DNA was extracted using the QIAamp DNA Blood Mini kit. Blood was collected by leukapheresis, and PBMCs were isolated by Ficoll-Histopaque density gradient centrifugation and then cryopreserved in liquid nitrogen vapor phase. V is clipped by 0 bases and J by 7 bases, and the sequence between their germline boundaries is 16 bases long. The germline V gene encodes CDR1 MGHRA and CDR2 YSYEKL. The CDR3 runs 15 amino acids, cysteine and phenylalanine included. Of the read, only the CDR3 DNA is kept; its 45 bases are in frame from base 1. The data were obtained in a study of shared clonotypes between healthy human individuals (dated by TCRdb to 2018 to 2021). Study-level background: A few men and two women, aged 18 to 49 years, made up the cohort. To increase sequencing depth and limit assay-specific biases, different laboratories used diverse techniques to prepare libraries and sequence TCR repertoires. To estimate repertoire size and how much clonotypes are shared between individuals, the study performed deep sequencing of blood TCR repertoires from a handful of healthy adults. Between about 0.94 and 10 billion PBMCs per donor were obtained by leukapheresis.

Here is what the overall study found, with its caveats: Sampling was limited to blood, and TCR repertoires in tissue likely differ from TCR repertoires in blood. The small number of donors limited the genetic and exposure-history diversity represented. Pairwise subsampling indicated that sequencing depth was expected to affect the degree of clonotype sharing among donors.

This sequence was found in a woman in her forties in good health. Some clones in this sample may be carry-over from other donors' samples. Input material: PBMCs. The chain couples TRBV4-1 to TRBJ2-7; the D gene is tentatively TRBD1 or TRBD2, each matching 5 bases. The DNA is TGCGCCAGCAGCCAAGAGTCCGGGGCCGTCCAAGAGCAGTACTTC. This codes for CASSQESGAVQEQYF.